This T cell receptor (beta chain) was found in a study of CD8+CD57+ T cells in acquired aplastic anemia. Study-wide context: DNA per sorted CD4+ or CD8+ sample ranged 0.2 to 27.4 ug, averaging about 3.4 ug. Researchers reported that healthy donors averaged about 11 million reads for CD4+ cells.

Study outcomes and limitations: Significance was not reached for CD8+ Simpson's diversity between patients and controls. Around 30 sequences, all CD8+ CDR3, were shared between patients and controls.

Template material for TCR beta VDJ and CDR3 profiling consisted of genomic DNA. TCRdb used MiXCR to reprocess the reads, holding one entry per CDR3 protein. Of 400,000 to 450,000 distinct CDR3 sequences listed, around 72% are singletons. Regarding this clonotype: Its target is not known.

The V gene end was trimmed by 6 bases and the J gene end by 0 bases; junction bases not matched to a gene: 8. This CDR3 contains 16 residues. Specimen: sorted CD4+, CD8+, or CD8+CD57+ T cells (not recorded which) from PBMCs. The TCR sequence derives from a human donor in good health, serving as a control. This sequence joins TRBV12-3 or TRBV12-4 and TRBJ2-3; 8 bases are a match to TRBD2. This CDR3 is CASRSLSGGSTDTQYF. The CDR3 DNA reads as TGTGCCAGCAGGTCCCTGAGCGGGGGTAGCACAGATACGCAGTATTTT.